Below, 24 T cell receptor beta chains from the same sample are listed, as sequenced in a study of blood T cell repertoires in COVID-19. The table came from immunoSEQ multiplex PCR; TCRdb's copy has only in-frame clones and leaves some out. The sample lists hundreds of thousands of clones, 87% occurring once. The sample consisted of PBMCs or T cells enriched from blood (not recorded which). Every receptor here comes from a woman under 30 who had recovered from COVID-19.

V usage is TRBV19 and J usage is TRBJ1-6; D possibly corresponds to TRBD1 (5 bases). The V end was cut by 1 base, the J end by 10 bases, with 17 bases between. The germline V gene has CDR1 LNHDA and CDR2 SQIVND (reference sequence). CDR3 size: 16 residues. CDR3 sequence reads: CASSIVARVDYSPLHF. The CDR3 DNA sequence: TGTGCCAGTAGTATAGTTGCCAGGGTGGACTACTCACCCCTCCACTTT. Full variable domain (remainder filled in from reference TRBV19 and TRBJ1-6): DGGITQSPKYLFRKEGQNVTLSCEQNLNHDAMYWYRQDPGQGLRLIYYSQIVNDFQKGDIAEGYSVSREKKESFPLTVTSAQKNPTAFYLCASSIVARVDYSPLHFGNGTRLTVT.

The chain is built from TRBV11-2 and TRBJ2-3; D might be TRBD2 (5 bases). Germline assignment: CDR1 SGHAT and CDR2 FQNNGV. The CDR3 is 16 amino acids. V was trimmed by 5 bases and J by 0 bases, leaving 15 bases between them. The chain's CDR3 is CASSDTGEHSTDTQYF. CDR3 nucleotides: TGTGCCAGCAGCGACACTGGGGAGCATAGCACAGATACGCAGTATTTT.

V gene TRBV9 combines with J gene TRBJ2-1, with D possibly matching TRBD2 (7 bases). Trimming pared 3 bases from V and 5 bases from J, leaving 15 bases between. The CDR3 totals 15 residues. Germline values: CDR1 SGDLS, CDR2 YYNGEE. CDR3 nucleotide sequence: TGTGCCAGCAGCGAGGGCCGGGGGGCAAACAATGAGCAGTTCTTC. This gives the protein CASSEGRGANNEQFF.

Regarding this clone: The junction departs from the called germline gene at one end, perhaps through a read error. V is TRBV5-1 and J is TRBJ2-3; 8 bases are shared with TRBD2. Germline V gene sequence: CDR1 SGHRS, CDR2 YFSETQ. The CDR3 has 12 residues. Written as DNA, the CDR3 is TGCGCCAGCAGTTACGACGGACTAGCAACTTTTTTT. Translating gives CASSYDGLATFF. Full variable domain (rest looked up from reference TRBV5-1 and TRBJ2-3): KAGVTQTPRYLIKTRGQQVTLSCSPISGHRSVSWYQQTPGQGLQFLFEYFSETQRNKGNFPGRFSGRQFSNSRSEMNVSTLELGDSALYLCASSYDGLATFFGPGTRLTVL.

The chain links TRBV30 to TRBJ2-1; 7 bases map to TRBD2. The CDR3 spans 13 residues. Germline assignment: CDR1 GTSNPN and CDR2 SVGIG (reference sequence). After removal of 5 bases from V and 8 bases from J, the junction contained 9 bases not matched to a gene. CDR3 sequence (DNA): TGTGCCTGGCCGGGCCCACGGGGGGATGAGCAGTTCTTC. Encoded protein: CAWPGPRGDEQFF.

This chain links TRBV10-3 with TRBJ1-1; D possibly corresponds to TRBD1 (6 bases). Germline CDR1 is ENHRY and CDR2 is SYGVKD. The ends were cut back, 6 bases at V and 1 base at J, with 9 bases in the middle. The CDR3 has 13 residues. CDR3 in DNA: TGTGCCATCAGAACGGACAGGAACACTGAAGCTTTCTTT. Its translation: CAIRTDRNTEAFF.

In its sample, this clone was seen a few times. The CDR3 here is CASSLVLITGELFF. Here the CDR3 DNA reads TGTGCCAGCAGCTTAGTACTAATCACCGGGGAGCTGTTTTTT. The chain has TRBV7-9 and TRBJ2-2; D unclear. The V and J ends lost 1 base and 4 bases respectively, with 7 bases between them. The CDR3 loop spans 14 amino acids. CDR1 SEHNR and CDR2 FQNEAQ come from the germline V gene (reference sequence).

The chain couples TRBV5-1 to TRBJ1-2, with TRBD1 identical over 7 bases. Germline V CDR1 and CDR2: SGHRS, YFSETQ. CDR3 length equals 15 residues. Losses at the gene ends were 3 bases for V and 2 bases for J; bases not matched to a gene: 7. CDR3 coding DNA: TGCGCCAGCAGCTACGCCCGACAGGGCAACTATGGCTACACCTTC. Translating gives CASSYARQGNYGYTF. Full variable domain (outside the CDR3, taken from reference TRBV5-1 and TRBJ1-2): KAGVTQTPRYLIKTRGQQVTLSCSPISGHRSVSWYQQTPGQGLQFLFEYFSETQRNKGNFPGRFSGRQFSNSRSEMNVSTLELGDSALYLCASSYARQGNYGYTFGSGTRLTVV.

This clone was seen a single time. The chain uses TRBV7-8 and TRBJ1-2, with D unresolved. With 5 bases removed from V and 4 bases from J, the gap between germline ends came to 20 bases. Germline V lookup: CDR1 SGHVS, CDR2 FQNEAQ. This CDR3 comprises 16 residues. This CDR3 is CASSQTRRDGSYGYTF. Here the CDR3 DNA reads TGTGCCAGCAGCCAGACTCGCCGCGATGGGAGCTATGGCTACACCTTC. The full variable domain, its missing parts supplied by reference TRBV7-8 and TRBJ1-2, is GAGVSQSPRYKVAKRGQDVALRCDPISGHVSLFWYQQALGQGPEFLTYFQNEAQLDKSGLPSDRFFAERPEGSVSTLKIQRTQQEDSAVYLCASSQTRRDGSYGYTFGSGTRLTVV.

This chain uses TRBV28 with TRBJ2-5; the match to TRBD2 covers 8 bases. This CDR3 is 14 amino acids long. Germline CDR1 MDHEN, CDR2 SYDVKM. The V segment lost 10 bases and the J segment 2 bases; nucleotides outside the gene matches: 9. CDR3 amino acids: CATKAGEIQETQYF. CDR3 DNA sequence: TGTGCCACCAAAGCGGGGGAGATACAAGAGACCCAGTACTTC. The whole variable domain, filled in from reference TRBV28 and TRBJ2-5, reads DVKVTQSSRYLVKRTGEKVFLECVQDMDHENMFWYRQDPGLGLRLIYFSYDVKMKEKGDIPEGYSVSREKKERFSLILESASTNQTSMYLCATKAGEIQETQYFGPGTRLLVL.

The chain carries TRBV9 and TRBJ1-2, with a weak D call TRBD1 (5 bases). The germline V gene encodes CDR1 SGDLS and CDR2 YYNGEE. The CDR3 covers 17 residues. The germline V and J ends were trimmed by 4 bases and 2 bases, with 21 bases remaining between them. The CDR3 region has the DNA TGTGCCAGCAGCCTCTCTCGTGGAGGGGCACTAAACTATGGCTACACCTTC. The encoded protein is CASSLSRGGALNYGYTF.

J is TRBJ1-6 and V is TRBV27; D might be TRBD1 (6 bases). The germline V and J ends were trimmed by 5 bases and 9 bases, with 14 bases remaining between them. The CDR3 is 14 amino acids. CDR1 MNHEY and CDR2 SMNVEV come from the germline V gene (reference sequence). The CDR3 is CASSTGGGGSPLHF. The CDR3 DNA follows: TGTGCCAGCAGTACCGGGGGGGGCGGTTCACCCCTCCACTTT.

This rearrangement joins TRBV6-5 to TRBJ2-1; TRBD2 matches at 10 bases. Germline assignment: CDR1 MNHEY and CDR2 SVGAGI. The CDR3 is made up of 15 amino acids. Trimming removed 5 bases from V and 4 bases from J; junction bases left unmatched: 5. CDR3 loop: CASSRTSGPYNEQFF. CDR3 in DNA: TGTGCCAGCAGTAGGACTAGCGGACCTTACAATGAGCAGTTCTTC.

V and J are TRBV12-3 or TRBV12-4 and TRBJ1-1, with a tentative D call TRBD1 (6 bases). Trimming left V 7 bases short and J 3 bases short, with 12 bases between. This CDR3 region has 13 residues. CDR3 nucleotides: TGTGCCAGCAATCAGGGGATTTACACTGAAGCTTTCTTT. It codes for CASNQGIYTEAFF.

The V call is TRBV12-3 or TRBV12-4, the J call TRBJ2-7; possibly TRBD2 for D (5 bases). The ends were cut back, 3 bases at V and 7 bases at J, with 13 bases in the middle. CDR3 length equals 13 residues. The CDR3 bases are TGTGCCAGCAGTTTTGGGAGTATAAGAGAGCAGTACTTC. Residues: CASSFGSIREQYF.

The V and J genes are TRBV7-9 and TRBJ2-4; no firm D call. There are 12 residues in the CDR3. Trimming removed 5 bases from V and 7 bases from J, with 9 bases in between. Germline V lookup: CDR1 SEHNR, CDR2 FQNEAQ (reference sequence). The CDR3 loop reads CASSVSSNIQYF. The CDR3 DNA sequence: TGTGCCAGCAGCGTTAGTTCGAACATTCAGTACTTC. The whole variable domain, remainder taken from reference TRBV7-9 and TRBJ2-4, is DTGVSQNPRHKITKRGQNVTFRCDPISEHNRLYWYRQTLGQGPEFLTYFQNEAQLEKSRLLSDRFSAERPKGSFSTLEIQRTEQGDSAMYLCASSVSSNIQYFGAGTRLSVL.

The CDR3 region has the DNA TGTGCCAGCAGTGAAAAACTTAGCAATCAGCCCCAGCATTTT. Protein product: CASSEKLSNQPQHF. The gene calls are TRBV6-1 and TRBJ1-5; D unresolved. CDR1 is MNHNS and CDR2 is SASEGT in the germline V gene. Trimming removed 2 bases from V and 0 bases from J, with 5 bases in between. The CDR3 has 14 residues.

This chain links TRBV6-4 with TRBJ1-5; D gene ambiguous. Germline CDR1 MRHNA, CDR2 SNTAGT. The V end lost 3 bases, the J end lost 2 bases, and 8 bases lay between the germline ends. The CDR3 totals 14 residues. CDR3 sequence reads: CASSERGGNQPQHF. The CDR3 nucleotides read TGTGCCAGCAGTGAACGGGGTGGCAATCAGCCCCAGCATTTT.

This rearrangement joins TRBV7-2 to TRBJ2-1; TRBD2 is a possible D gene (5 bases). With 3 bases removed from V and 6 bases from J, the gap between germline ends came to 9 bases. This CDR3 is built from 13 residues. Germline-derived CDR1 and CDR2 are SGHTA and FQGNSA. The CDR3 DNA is TGTGCCAGCAGCTTTACCAGCGGCAATGAGCAGTTCTTC. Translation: CASSFTSGNEQFF.

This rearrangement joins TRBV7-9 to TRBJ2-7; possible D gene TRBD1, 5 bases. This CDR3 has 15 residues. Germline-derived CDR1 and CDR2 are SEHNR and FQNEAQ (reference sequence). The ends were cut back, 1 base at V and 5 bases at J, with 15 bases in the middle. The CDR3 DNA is TGTGCCAGCAGCTTAGAGGAGTGGGGCAGAAACGAGCAGTACTTC. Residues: CASSLEEWGRNEQYF.

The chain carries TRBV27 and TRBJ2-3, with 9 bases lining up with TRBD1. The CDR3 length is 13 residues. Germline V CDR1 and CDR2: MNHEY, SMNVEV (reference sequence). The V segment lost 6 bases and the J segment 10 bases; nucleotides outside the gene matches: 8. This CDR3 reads CASSTQGAGAQYF. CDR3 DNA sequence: TGTGCCAGCAGCACACAGGGGGCTGGCGCGCAGTATTTT.

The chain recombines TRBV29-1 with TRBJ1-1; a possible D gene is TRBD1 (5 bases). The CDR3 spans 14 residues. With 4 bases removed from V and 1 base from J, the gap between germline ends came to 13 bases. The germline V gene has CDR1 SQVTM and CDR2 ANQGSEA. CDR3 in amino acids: CSVVNHRRNTEAFF. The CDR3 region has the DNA TGCAGCGTTGTAAATCACAGGAGGAACACTGAAGCTTTCTTT.

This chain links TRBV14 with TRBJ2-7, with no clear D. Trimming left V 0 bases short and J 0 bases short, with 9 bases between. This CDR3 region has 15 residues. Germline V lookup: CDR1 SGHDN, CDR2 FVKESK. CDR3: CASSQDARYSYEQYF. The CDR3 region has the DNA TGTGCCAGCAGCCAAGATGCCAGGTACTCCTACGAGCAGTACTTC.

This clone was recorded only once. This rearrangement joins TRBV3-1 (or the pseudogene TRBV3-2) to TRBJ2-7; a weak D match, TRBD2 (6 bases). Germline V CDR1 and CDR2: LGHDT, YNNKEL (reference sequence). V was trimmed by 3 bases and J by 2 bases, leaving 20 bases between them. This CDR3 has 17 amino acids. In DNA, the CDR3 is TGTGCCAGCAGCCATTTAAGTCAGAGCGGGTTACCCTACGAGCAGTACTTC. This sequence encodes CASSHLSQSGLPYEQYF.